This TCR beta chain stems from a study of blood T cells in healthy people across ages. Then a second PCR, running about 6 to 11 cycles, was carried out with a sample-barcoded 5' primer and a J-beta primer mix. From the 5' RACE reads, TCRdb called clonotypes with MiXCR, one entry per CDR3 protein. The sample holds about 620,000 distinct CDR3 sequences, 40% to 65% seen once. The material sequenced was blood. This sequence originates from a woman aged 80 or over in good health.

The CDR3: CSAPRGVVYTF. DNA for the CDR3: TGCAGTGCTCCCCGAGGTGTCGTCTACACCTTC. The V and J genes are TRBV20-1 and TRBJ1-2; D is ambiguous. The CDR3 is 11 residues long. Germline V gene lookup returns CDR1 DFQATT and CDR2 SNEGSKA (reference sequence). Deletions cut 5 bases from V and 10 bases from J, with 14 bases between.